The following is a T cell receptor beta chain sequence with its context. These data come from a study of response to subunit inactivated influenza vaccine. The CDR3 spans 13 residues. The germline gives CDR1 MNHEY, CDR2 SVGAGI. V was shortened by 0 bases and J by 12 bases, with 12 bases between the two germline ends. TCRdb reanalysed the RT-PCR reads using MiXCR and keeps one entry per CDR3 protein. The table includes 300,000 to 350,000 distinct CDR3 sequences, around 22% detected once. The clonotype comes from a man between 50 and 69 years old who received an inactivated influenza vaccine. The chain employs TRBV6-5 and TRBJ2-1; TRBD1 is a possible D gene (6 bases). Source: PBMCs from blood, taken about 20 months after vaccination. CDR3 sequence (DNA): TGTGCCAGCAGTTACTCACAGGGTTTCTCGCAGTTCTTC. Protein: CASSYSQGFSQFF.